This T cell receptor (beta chain) derives from a study of spatial heterogeneity in lung cancer. This clonotype was counted at least ten times. Its specificity is unknown. The CDR3 length is 14 residues. Deletions cut 11 bases from V and 5 bases from J, with 19 bases between. Germline CDR1 reads SGHTA; CDR2 reads FQGNSA. The study's findings and limits: At tumor resection, ubiquitous expanded TCRs were detected in blood more often than later.

As to time point: sample taken at primary tumor resection. From tumor, nontumor lung or frozen PBMC, whole RNA was taken unsorted for sequencing. TCRdb re-derived calls from the 5' RACE reads in MiXCR, one entry per CDR3 protein. The sample has about 78,000 distinct CDR3 sequences, under 8.5% seen once; the top ten hold about 6.8%. This sequence was found in a male donor with early-stage non-small cell lung cancer. The sample consisted of PBMCs, taken at surgery. The chain links TRBV7-2 to TRBJ2-1; D may be TRBD1 (5 bases). The CDR3 spells CASEGARANNEQFF. CDR3 bases: TGTGCCTCCGAAGGGGCGAGAGCTAACAATGAGCAGTTCTTC.